Listed below are T cell receptor beta chains from one sample, sequenced in a study of blood T cell repertoires in COVID-19. This table comes from immunoSEQ multiplex PCR, and its TCRdb copy is limited to in-frame clones, with some not included. The profile covers some 400,000 clones, with 90% appearing a single time and 6.5% to 8% taken by the ten largest. Sequenced sample: peripheral blood. These receptors all come from a man aged 18 to 29 with active or convalescent COVID-19. Both conserved end residues are part of each CDR3. D genes are given only for firm matches. Clone sizes are given selectively: once, few, many, or a class where the clone is expanded.

clone_size j_call v_call d_call cdr3_nt cdr3_aa
- TRBJ1-1 TRBV7-9 - TGTGCCAGCAGCATTCGGACAGACACTGAAGCTTTCTTT CASSIRTDTEAFF
- TRBJ1-1 TRBV2 - TGTGCCAGCAGTGCGGACATTCTCGGCCCGACGGGCACTGAAGCTTTCTTT CASSADILGPTGTEAFF
- TRBJ1-3 TRBV24-1 - TGTGCCACCAGTGATGGGGGGAGTGGAAACACCATATATTTT CATSDGGSGNTIYF
- TRBJ2-1 TRBV5-6 TRBD1 TGTGCCAGCAGCCACGACAGGGGGGTGTTAGAGCAGTTCTTC CASSHDRGVLEQFF
- TRBJ1-5 TRBV28 TRBD1 TGTGCCAGCAGTTACGGACAGGGTGAAAGCAATCAGCCCCAGCATTTT CASSYGQGESNQPQHF
- TRBJ2-6 TRBV28 - TGTGCCACCTCGGCAGGGGGGTACTCTGGGGCCAACGTCCTGACTTTC CATSAGGYSGANVLTF
- TRBJ1-1 TRBV11-3 - TGTGCCAGCAGCTTAGTAGGGGACACTGAAGCTTTCTTT CASSLVGDTEAFF
- TRBJ1-1 TRBV29-1 - TGCAGCGGGCTCCTGGCGGCGGATGAAGCTTTCTTT CSGLLAADEAFF
- TRBJ2-4 TRBV6-2/TRBV6-3 TRBD2 TGTGCCAGCACCCCGGGGGGGTTAGCCAAAAACATTCAGTACTTC CASTPGGLAKNIQYF
- TRBJ1-1 TRBV28 TRBD1 TGTGCCAGCAGTTTACAGGGGGCGCGGACTGAAGCTTTCTTT CASSLQGARTEAFF
- TRBJ2-7 TRBV9 - TGTGCCAGCAGCGTAGCTCCGGGATACGAGCAGTACTTC CASSVAPGYEQYF
- TRBJ2-3 TRBV11-2 - TGTGCCAGCAGCTTAGTTCAGACAGATACGCAGTATTTT CASSLVQTDTQYF
- TRBJ2-1 TRBV28 TRBD2 TGTGCCAGCAGTTTATGGGCTAGCGGAACTTACAATGAGCAGTTCTTC CASSLWASGTYNEQFF
- TRBJ1-3 TRBV18 - TGTGCCAGCTCACCACGAGGGAGCTCTGGAAACACCATATATTTT CASSPRGSSGNTIYF
once TRBJ2-5 TRBV18 - TGTGCCAGCTCACCTTCACTAGAACAAGAGACCCAGTACTTC CASSPSLEQETQYF
- TRBJ2-3 TRBV29-1 - TGCAGCGCTCTAAAAGCTAGCTGGTCAGATACGCAGTATTTT CSALKASWSDTQYF
- TRBJ1-2 TRBV7-9 - TGTGCCAGCAGCCGCGGAGTTAACTATGGCTACACCTTC CASSRGVNYGYTF
once TRBJ2-7 TRBV28 TRBD1 TGTGCCAGCAGTTTTAGGGGGCGTATAGGGTGGGTTGAATTAAACTGGTACGAGCAGTACTTC CASSFRGRIGWVELNWYEQYF
- TRBJ2-1 TRBV19 - TGTGCCAGTAGTCGAGGTGATTCCGGTGAGCAGTTCTTC CASSRGDSGEQFF
- TRBJ1-6 TRBV7-2 TRBD1 TGTGCCAGCAGCTCCACAGGGGGCTCCCTCCACTTT CASSSTGGSLHF
- TRBJ2-5 TRBV19 - TGTGCCAGTAGTAGGGGGACCGCGGGGCGAGAAGAGACCCAGTACTTC CASSRGTAGREETQYF
- TRBJ1-2 TRBV5-1 - TGCGCCAGCAGCTTGGCCCCGGGAACAACCTATGGCTACACCTTC CASSLAPGTTYGYTF
- TRBJ2-3 TRBV7-6 - TGTGCCAGCAGCTTAGCCACTGGCACAGATACGCAGTATTTT CASSLATGTDTQYF
- TRBJ2-7 TRBV2 TRBD1 TGTGCCTGCGACAGGGCCTACGAGCAGTACTTC CACDRAYEQYF
- TRBJ1-2 TRBV28 TRBD1 TGTGCCAGCAGTTTACCCAGACAGGGCTCCTATGGCTACACCTTC CASSLPRQGSYGYTF
- TRBJ2-1 TRBV9 TRBD2 TGTGCCAGCAGCCCACCTCGGGGAGCGGGAGGAACCAATGAGCAGTTCTTC CASSPPRGAGGTNEQFF
- TRBJ2-2 TRBV14 - TGTGCCAGCAGCCAAGTTTCGGGGGGCAGGGCCGGGGAGCTGTTTTTT CASSQVSGGRAGELFF
- TRBJ2-7 TRBV20-1 - TGCAGTGCTAAGAGCTCCTACGAGCAGTACTTC CSAKSSYEQYF
- TRBJ2-5 TRBV5-1 TRBD2 TGCGCCAGCAGCTTGGCTGCGGGAGGGACGCAAGAGACCCAGTACTTC CASSLAAGGTQETQYF
- TRBJ1-3 TRBV30 - TGTGCCTGGAGTGTAGGGGTAGGGTCTGGAAACACCATATATTTT CAWSVGVGSGNTIYF
- TRBJ1-1 TRBV28 TRBD1 TGTGCCAGCAGACCCGGGACAGGGGGCAGGACTGAAGCTTTCTTT CASRPGTGGRTEAFF
- TRBJ2-7 TRBV5-6 TRBD1 TGTGCCAGCAGCTCGTCAGGGGGCTGGAGCTCCTACGAGCAGTACTTC CASSSSGGWSSYEQYF
- TRBJ1-5 TRBV5-4 - TGTGCCAGCAGCTTTTCTGGGGGGAATCAGCCCCAGCATTTT CASSFSGGNQPQHF
once TRBJ2-3 TRBV7-6 TRBD1 TGTGCCAGCAGCGAAGAAAGGGGGCTGGCCACAGATACGCAGTATTTT CASSEERGLATDTQYF
- TRBJ1-1 TRBV19 - TGTGCCAGTAGTATAGTAGGGGTCCTGAGCACTGAAGCTTTCTTT CASSIVGVLSTEAFF
- TRBJ1-6 TRBV9 - TGTGCCAGCAGCGGTGTAGTAGATCTCGGGGGGCTGCCCCTCCACTTT CASSGVVDLGGLPLHF
few TRBJ1-3 TRBV18 - TGTGCCAGCTCAACTGACCAGGCCGGCCGTTACATATATTTT CASSTDQAGRYIYF
- TRBJ2-7 TRBV3-1/TRBV3-2 TRBD2 TGTGCCAGCAGCCAAGTCTCAATCGGGAGGGGTATAAACGAGCAGTACTTC CASSQVSIGRGINEQYF
- TRBJ1-1 TRBV28 - TGTGCCAGCAGTGGGCCAGTTGGTTGGAACACTGAAGCTTTCTTT CASSGPVGWNTEAFF
once TRBJ2-7 TRBV19 TRBD2 TGTGCCAGTAGTATAGTAGGGGCCAGCGGGAGCTCCTACGAGCAGTACTTC CASSIVGASGSSYEQYF
- TRBJ2-3 TRBV15 - TGTGCCACCAGGGCTACAGCTACGCAGTATTTT CATRATATQYF
- TRBJ2-3 TRBV7-2 TRBD2 TGTGCCAGCCGGTCGGGGGGAGGGAGCACAGATACGCAGTATTTT CASRSGGGSTDTQYF
once TRBJ2-5 TRBV28 - TGTGCCAGCACTAGTAACTTAGAGACCCAGTACTTC CASTSNLETQYF
few TRBJ1-1 TRBV29-1 TRBD1 TGCAGCGGACACAGGGGCAACACTGAAGCTTTCTTT CSGHRGNTEAFF